This T cell receptor beta chain was identified during a study of blood T cell repertoires in COVID-19. Study-level information: Researchers got acute and convalescent COVID-19 samples from the United States, Italy and Spain. T cells, B-cell-depleted T cells, or PBMCs supplied cDNA or gDNA.

In the original analysis: Reference gene primers were amplified, and this amplification served to estimate nucleated cell counts. The data were produced by immunoSEQ multiplex PCR, yet TCRdb's version contains in-frame clones alone and is incomplete. V and J calls and clone size come straight from that table; D and trimming were deduced from the DNA. The sample yields about 220,000 clones, roughly 84% seen once. This CDR3 is 20 amino acids long. The germline CDR1 and CDR2 sequences are LGHDT and YNNKEL (reference sequence). V dropped 0 bases and J dropped 4 bases, with 24 bases sitting between them. The TCR sequence derives from a woman aged 55-69 years with acute or convalescent COVID-19. The chain has TRBV3-1 (or the pseudogene TRBV3-2) and TRBJ2-2; the D gene is possibly TRBD1 (6 bases). Source material: peripheral blood. CDR3 in DNA: TGTGCCAGCAGCCAAGAACCGACCGGGACACAACAAATTGGCACCGGGGAGCTGTTTTTT. It encodes CASSQEPTGTQQIGTGELFF.